Sequencing of this TCR beta chain was carried out in a study of OX40 agonist ivuxolimab in advanced cancers. Looking at the study overall: A mean age of approximately 60 years, range 23 to 79, was recorded, and approximately 80% were male. Study-level results: More expanded clones were seen, on average, in CD8+ T cells than in CD4+. Patients with a partial response at 0.1-3.0 mg/kg had among the lowest clonal expansion.

In the case of this clone: The antigen remains unidentified.

Method: immunoSEQ multiplex PCR; TCRdb's copy keeps in-frame clones and lacks some. Here the sample spans 75,000 to 100,000 clones, roughly 91% being singletons. The V and J ends lost 0 bases and 4 bases respectively, with 10 bases between them. Germline CDR1 reads ENHRY; CDR2 reads SYGVKD. The CDR3 runs 15 residues. The TCR originated in an adult with an advanced solid tumor such as melanoma, head and neck, liver or kidney cancer. This specimen was CD4+ or CD8+ T cells sorted from blood, taken in a trial of the OX40 agonist ivuxolimab. The gene calls are TRBV10-3 and TRBJ1-5, with unresolved D. The CDR3 loop is CAISESGLGNQPQHF. The CDR3 nucleotides are TGTGCCATCAGTGAGTCAGGTCTGGGGAATCAGCCCCAGCATTTT.